The rows below give T cell receptor beta chains drawn from one sample of a study of identical twins. TCRdb redid the calling of the 5' RACE reads with MiXCR, one entry per CDR3 protein. The sample contains about 690,000 distinct CDR3 sequences, 5.5% to 6.5% of which appear only once. The source material was naive T cells sorted from blood. The receptors stem from a man between 18 and 35 years old in good health. The CDR3 runs from the conserved cysteine through the conserved F or W. D genes are given only for firm matches. Clone size appears in some rows only: once, few, many, or a class for an expanded clone.

-,TRBV7-9,TRBJ2-1,many,CASSLAPDNYNEQFF,TGTGCCAGCAGCTTAGCGCCCGACAACTACAATGAGCAGTTCTTC
-,TRBV29-1,TRBJ1-1,many,CSVYGTWTEAFF,TGCAGCGTCTACGGGACTTGGACTGAAGCTTTCTTT
-,TRBV3-1,TRBJ2-7,many,CASSHGPDEQYF,TGTGCCAGCAGCCATGGGCCAGACGAGCAGTACTTC
-,TRBV4-2,TRBJ1-3,few,CASSQDPGEFSGNTIYF,TGTGCCAGCAGCCAAGATCCGGGGGAGTTCTCTGGAAACACCATATATTTT
-,TRBV20-1,TRBJ2-1,many,CSARDYNEQFF,TGCAGTGCTAGGGACTACAATGAGCAGTTCTTC
-,TRBV11-3,TRBJ2-3,many,CASSLDHAVQYF,TGTGCCAGCAGCTTAGATCACGCGGTCCAGTATTTT
TRBD2,TRBV28,TRBJ2-3,few,CASNLLSGRKDF,TGTGCCAGCAATCTCCTTAGCGGGAGAAAGGATTTT
-,TRBV11-3,TRBJ2-1,few,CASSPSTGYNEQFF,TGTGCCAGCAGCCCGTCCACAGGGTACAATGAGCAGTTCTTC
TRBD2,TRBV7-6,TRBJ2-1,few,CASSLFTSGRAENEQFF,TGTGCCAGCAGCTTATTCACTAGCGGGAGGGCAGAAAATGAGCAGTTCTTC
TRBD2,TRBV7-2,TRBJ2-7,few,CASSLSGGPDYEQYF,TGTGCCAGCAGCTTATCGGGAGGGCCCGACTACGAGCAGTACTTC
TRBD1,TRBV12-3/TRBV12-4,TRBJ1-1,many,CASRRQGPSEAFF,TGTGCCAGCAGACGACAGGGGCCTTCTGAAGCTTTCTTT
-,TRBV6-1,TRBJ1-6,-,CASRWRLNSPLHF,TGTGCCAGCAGATGGAGATTAAATTCACCCCTCCACTTT
TRBD1,TRBV5-5,TRBJ2-2,few,CASSFFGTANTGELFF,TGTGCCAGCAGCTTTTTTGGGACAGCTAACACCGGGGAGCTGTTTTTT
TRBD2,TRBV25-1,TRBJ2-1,many,CASSDGGNEQFF,TGTGCCAGCAGCGACGGGGGGAATGAGCAGTTCTTC
TRBD1,TRBV12-5,TRBJ2-2,many,CASVNTGQGIPGELFF,TGTGCTAGTGTCAACACGGGACAGGGGATCCCCGGGGAGCTGTTTTTT
TRBD1,TRBV5-1,TRBJ2-7,-,CASSPEGTGGFDEQYF,TGCGCCAGCAGCCCGGAAGGGACAGGGGGCTTCGACGAACAGTACTTC
-,TRBV5-4,TRBJ1-3,-,CASSAGWDGNTIYF,TGTGCCAGCAGCGCAGGGTGGGACGGAAACACCATATATTTT
-,TRBV6-2/TRBV6-3,TRBJ2-3,few,CASSRRAATDTQYF,TGTGCCAGCAGCCGGCGCGCGGCTACAGATACGCAGTATTTT
-,TRBV7-3,TRBJ2-3,many,CASSHNTDTQYF,TGTGCCAGCAGTCATAACACAGATACGCAGTATTTT
TRBD2,TRBV12-3/TRBV12-4,TRBJ2-1,-,CASARTSGRAYNEQFF,TGTGCCAGCGCCCGGACTAGCGGGAGGGCCTACAATGAGCAGTTCTTC
-,TRBV5-1,TRBJ1-1,few,CASSFEVNTEAFF,TGCGCCAGCAGCTTTGAGGTGAACACTGAAGCTTTCTTT
-,TRBV4-1,TRBJ2-3,many,CASSSLQATSTDTQYF,TGCGCCAGCAGCTCCCTTCAAGCGACTAGCACAGATACGCAGTATTTT
-,TRBV7-2,TRBJ1-1,few,CASSLASIGTMDTEAFF,TGTGCCAGCAGCTTAGCTTCTATTGGGACGATGGACACTGAAGCTTTCTTT
-,TRBV7-2,TRBJ1-5,few,CASSTGDTTGQPQHF,TGTGCCAGCAGCACGGGGGACACCACGGGGCAGCCCCAGCATTTT
-,TRBV12-3/TRBV12-4,TRBJ2-1,many,CASSRTTASSNEQFF,TGTGCCAGCAGCCGGACTACCGCAAGCAGCAATGAGCAGTTCTTC
TRBD1,TRBV4-3,TRBJ2-7,many,CASSQGTGLGYEQYF,TGCGCCAGCAGCCAAGGGACAGGGTTGGGGTACGAGCAGTACTTC
TRBD1,TRBV28,TRBJ2-7,many,CASNTRDRGTYEQYF,TGTGCCAGCAACACCCGGGACAGGGGAACCTACGAGCAGTACTTC
-,TRBV19,TRBJ2-1,few,CASSIDGGPNNEQFF,TGTGCCAGTAGTATAGATGGCGGGCCTAACAATGAGCAGTTCTTC
TRBD2,TRBV12-3/TRBV12-4,TRBJ2-5,many,CASSTGTSPETQYF,TGTGCCAGCAGCACCGGGACTAGTCCAGAGACCCAGTACTTC
TRBD1,TRBV18,TRBJ2-3,many,CASSGQGTDTQYF,TGTGCCAGCTCGGGACAGGGGACAGATACGCAGTATTTT
-,TRBV5-8,TRBJ1-5,many,CASSRSVGGVMDQPQHF,TGTGCCAGCAGCCGCAGCGTTGGGGGAGTAATGGATCAGCCCCAGCATTTT
TRBD2,TRBV7-9,TRBJ2-1,few,CASSLVFTGGGVGEQFF,TGTGCCAGCAGCTTAGTGTTCACGGGAGGCGGGGTTGGTGAGCAGTTCTTC
-,TRBV20-1,TRBJ2-1,many,CSAPRGRNEQFF,TGCAGTGCACCGAGGGGTAGAAATGAGCAGTTCTTC
-,TRBV7-9,TRBJ2-7,-,CAVRPSTLSYEQYF,TGTGCCGTGAGGCCCTCCACTCTTTCCTACGAGCAGTACTTC
TRBD2,TRBV29-1,TRBJ2-1,many,CSVAGTSGYNEQFF,TGCAGCGTCGCCGGGACTAGCGGTTACAATGAGCAGTTCTTC
-,TRBV20-1,TRBJ1-1,many,CSARETGTKNTEAFF,TGCAGTGCTAGAGAAACAGGGACAAAGAACACTGAAGCTTTCTTT
-,TRBV6-6,TRBJ1-1,-,CASSSLSSTEAFF,TGTGCCAGCAGTAGTCTGTCGAGCACTGAAGCTTTCTTT
TRBD1,TRBV3-1,TRBJ1-1,-,CASSQGRTGRSEAFF,TGTGCCAGCAGCCAAGGAAGGACAGGTCGGAGTGAAGCTTTCTTT
TRBD2,TRBV5-1,TRBJ2-5,many,CASSTIAGREETQYF,TGCGCCAGCAGTACAATAGCGGGGCGGGAAGAGACCCAGTACTTC
TRBD2,TRBV9,TRBJ2-2,-,CASSVLAGGFTGELFF,TGTGCCAGCAGCGTTTTAGCGGGAGGGTTCACCGGGGAGCTGTTTTTT
-,TRBV7-9,TRBJ2-5,many,CASSRGTVETQYF,TGTGCCAGCAGCCGGGGGACTGTTGAGACCCAGTACTTC
TRBD2,TRBV10-3,TRBJ2-1,few,CAISATSGYNEQFF,TGTGCCATCAGTGCTACTAGCGGTTACAATGAGCAGTTCTTC
TRBD1,TRBV6-2/TRBV6-3,TRBJ1-1,few,CASSYEAGQGNTEAFF,TGTGCCAGCAGTTACGAGGCGGGACAGGGGAACACTGAAGCTTTCTTT
-,TRBV9,TRBJ2-2,many,CASSPGGPNTGELFF,TGTGCCAGCAGCCCCGGGGGCCCGAACACCGGGGAGCTGTTTTTT
TRBD2,TRBV20-1,TRBJ2-3,-,CSASWPLGLSGGPLADTQYF,TGCAGTGCTAGTTGGCCCCTTGGACTATCGGGAGGGCCGTTGGCAGATACGCAGTATTTT
-,TRBV14,TRBJ2-5,many,CASSKEIQETQYF,TGTGCCAGCAGCAAGGAGATTCAAGAGACCCAGTACTTC
TRBD1,TRBV10-2,TRBJ1-1,many,CASSVSRQGGANTEAFF,TGCGCCAGCAGTGTGTCACGACAGGGGGGCGCGAACACTGAAGCTTTCTTT
TRBD1,TRBV18,TRBJ2-1,many,CASSPSGQEQFF,TGTGCCAGCTCACCATCGGGACAGGAGCAGTTCTTC
-,TRBV27,TRBJ2-5,few,CASTPRRGGLLETQYF,TGTGCCAGCACCCCAAGGAGGGGGGGTCTTTTGGAGACCCAGTACTTC
TRBD2,TRBV6-2/TRBV6-3,TRBJ2-7,-,CASNPGLASSEQYF,TGTGCCAGCAACCCGGGACTAGCGTCCTCCGAGCAGTACTTC
TRBD1,TRBV5-6,TRBJ2-1,-,CASSLKGARAYNEQFF,TGTGCCAGCAGCTTGAAGGGGGCAAGGGCCTACAATGAGCAGTTCTTC
-,TRBV20-1,TRBJ2-2,many,CSARDRTGSDGELFF,TGCAGTGCTAGAGACCGAACCGGGAGTGACGGGGAGCTGTTTTTT
TRBD2,TRBV6-1,TRBJ2-5,many,CASTGLAGGPGETQYF,TGTGCCAGCACTGGACTAGCGGGAGGGCCAGGGGAGACCCAGTACTTC
-,TRBV27,TRBJ2-2,few,CASSPDPGASGTGELFF,TGTGCCAGCAGTCCAGACCCTGGGGCCTCGGGGACCGGGGAGCTGTTTTTT
TRBD2,TRBV30,TRBJ2-7,few,CAWSVRASGSYEQYF,TGTGCCTGGAGTGTACGGGCTAGCGGCTCCTACGAGCAGTACTTC